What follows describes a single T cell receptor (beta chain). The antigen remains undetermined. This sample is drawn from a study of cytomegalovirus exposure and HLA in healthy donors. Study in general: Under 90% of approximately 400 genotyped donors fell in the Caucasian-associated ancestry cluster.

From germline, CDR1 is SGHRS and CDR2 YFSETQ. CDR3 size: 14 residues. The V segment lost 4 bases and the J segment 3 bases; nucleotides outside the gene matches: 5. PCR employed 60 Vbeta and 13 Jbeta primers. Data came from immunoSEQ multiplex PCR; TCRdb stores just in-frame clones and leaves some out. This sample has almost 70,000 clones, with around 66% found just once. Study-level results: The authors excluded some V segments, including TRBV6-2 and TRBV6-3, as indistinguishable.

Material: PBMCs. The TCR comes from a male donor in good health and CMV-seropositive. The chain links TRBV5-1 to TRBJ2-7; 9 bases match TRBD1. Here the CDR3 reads CASSQWDRVYEQYF. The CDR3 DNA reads TGCGCCAGCAGCCAGTGGGACAGGGTCTACGAGCAGTACTTC.